This T cell receptor (beta chain) was found in a study of radiation and T cells in renal cell carcinoma. Across the whole study: Nephrectomy followed 15 Gy stereotactic body radiation by 4 weeks.

Assay used: immunoSEQ multiplex PCR; TCRdb lists only in-frame clones, some missing. The sample carries about 59,000 clones, about three quarters recorded once. The time point: baseline pretreatment blood. Sample treatment: 15 Gy SBRT to primary tumor, nephrectomy 4 weeks later. Turning to this clone: What it binds is unknown.

Study findings and constraints: From baseline, blood top tumor clonotypes peaked at 2 weeks post-radiation. Without pretreatment biopsies, baseline tumor clonotype presence was undetermined.

CDR1 is SGDLS, CDR2 YYNGEE, per germline. Trimming cost V 4 bases and J 7 bases, with 11 bases left between them. The CDR3 extends over 13 amino acids. The receptor was derived from a man aged 55-75 years with renal cell carcinoma. The chain is built from TRBV9 and TRBJ1-4; a weak D match, TRBD1 (5 bases). Source: blood, taken from a patient whose treatment included radiotherapy and nephrectomy. DNA for the CDR3: TGTGCCAGCAGCCCAGACGGGGCTGAAAAACTGTTTTTT. Amino acids: CASSPDGAEKLFF.